The present T cell receptor beta chain was sequenced within a study of CXCR3-negative and CXCR3-positive naive CD8 T cells. Each CD8+ T cell subset was flow-sorted in triplicate. Every sort contained 250,000 to 300,000 cells. Whole-study findings and limits: Naive CXCR3-positive cells had TRB CDR3s more hydrophobic than those of CXCR3-negative naive cells. Both of the naive subsets showed about the same high diversity, but memory CD8+ cells had much less. Memory cells diverged, while naive CXCR3-positive and CXCR3-negative cells had similar TRBV-TRBJ usage.

The method, 5' RACE with UMI labels, was used to prepare the TRB cDNA libraries. TCRdb reanalyzed the 5' RACE reads and collapses them to one entry per CDR3 protein, without DNA. The table lists 75,000 or so distinct CDR3 sequences, with roughly 1.6% in the top ten. On this clonotype itself: Its antigen is currently unknown.

The sequence was obtained from a human donor in good health. Some clones in this sample may be carry-over from other donors' samples. Sequencing input: naive CXCR3- CD8+ T cells from blood. As for subset: CD45RO-CCR7+CD27+CD95- naive CD8+ T cells lacking CXCR3 (TNR3-).

The CDR3 spells CASSLGSEREGPSETQYF. The chain joins TRBV7-8 to TRBJ2-5; as DNA is missing, the TRBD2 call by TCRdb cannot be tested. The CDR3 runs to 18 residues. The germline V gene encodes CDR1 SGHVS and CDR2 FQNEAQ.